This entry features one T cell receptor beta chain sequence. Its specificity is not known. This sample stems from a study of type 1 and type 2 diabetes patients. At the level of the study: From PBMCs, CD4+ and CD8+ T cells were isolated by magnetic microbeads.

Diabetic patients met standard criteria for type 1 or type 2 diabetes. Anyone with other autoimmune disease or infection in the prior four weeks was excluded. General study findings and limits: Type 2 diabetes patients had few highly-expanded CD4+ clones, median one.

V was clipped by 3 bases and J by 5 bases, with 19 bases between them. CDR1 MGHRA and CDR2 YSYEKL come from the germline V gene. This CDR3 spans 17 amino acids. Amplification started from genomic DNA. Amplification of the beta chain CDR3 used 30 forward and 13 reverse multiplex primers. TCRdb re-called the multiplex PCR reads through MiXCR, storing one row per CDR3 protein. The table includes about 270,000 distinct CDR3 sequences, roughly 48% detected once. The chain couples TRBV4-1 to TRBJ2-2; TRBD1 or TRBD2 may be the D gene (7 bases each). This clonotype originated in a man aged 18 to 30 with type 2 diabetes. The sequencing input was peripheral blood mononuclear cells (PBMCs). The CDR3 protein is CASSHETGVGRTGELFF. The CDR3 nucleotides are TGCGCCAGCAGCCATGAAACAGGGGTCGGGAGGACCGGGGAGCTGTTTTTT.